This T cell receptor (beta chain) was captured in a study of cytomegalovirus exposure and HLA in healthy donors. Study-level findings and limits: In vitro checks showed that a few CMV-associated chains really do target CMV antigens.

Separation from the roughly 700-subject first cohort characterized the roughly 120-subject validation cohort, to which the donors belonged. Using immunoSEQ multiplex PCR, the repertoire was profiled, and TCRdb retains in-frame clones only, with some absent. The table records approximately 300,000 clones, about nine tenths of them present only once. Comments on this clone: The antigen remains undetermined.

The sequence was obtained from a woman between 18 and 30 years old in good health and CMV-seronegative. The sequenced material came from PBMCs.

In DNA form, the CDR3 reads TGTGCCATCAGCCAGGGAACGAACTATGGCTACACCTTC. Translating it yields CAISQGTNYGYTF. The V call is TRBV10-3, the J call TRBJ1-2; D possibly corresponds to TRBD1 (5 bases). The V gene's germline CDR1 is ENHRY and CDR2 SYGVKD. Trimming removed 6 bases at V and 2 bases at J, with 10 bases between. The CDR3 has 13 amino acids.